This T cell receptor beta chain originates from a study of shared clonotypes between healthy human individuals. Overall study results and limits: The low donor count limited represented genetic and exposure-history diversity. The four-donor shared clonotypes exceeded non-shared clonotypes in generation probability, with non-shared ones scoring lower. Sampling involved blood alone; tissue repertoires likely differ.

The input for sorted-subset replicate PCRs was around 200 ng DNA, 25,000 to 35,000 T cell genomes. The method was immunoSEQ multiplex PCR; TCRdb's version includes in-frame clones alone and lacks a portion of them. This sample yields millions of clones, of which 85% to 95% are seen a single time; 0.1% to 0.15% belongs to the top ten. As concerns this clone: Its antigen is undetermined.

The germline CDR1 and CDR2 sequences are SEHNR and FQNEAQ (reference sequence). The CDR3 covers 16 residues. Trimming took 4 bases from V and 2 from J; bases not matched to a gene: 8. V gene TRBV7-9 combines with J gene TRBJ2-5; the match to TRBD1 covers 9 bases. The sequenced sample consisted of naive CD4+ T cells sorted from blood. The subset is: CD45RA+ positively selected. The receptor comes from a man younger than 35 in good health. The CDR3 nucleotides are TGTGCCAGCAGCTATGGACAGGGGAGTATTCAAGAGACCCAGTACTTC. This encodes CASSYGQGSIQETQYF.